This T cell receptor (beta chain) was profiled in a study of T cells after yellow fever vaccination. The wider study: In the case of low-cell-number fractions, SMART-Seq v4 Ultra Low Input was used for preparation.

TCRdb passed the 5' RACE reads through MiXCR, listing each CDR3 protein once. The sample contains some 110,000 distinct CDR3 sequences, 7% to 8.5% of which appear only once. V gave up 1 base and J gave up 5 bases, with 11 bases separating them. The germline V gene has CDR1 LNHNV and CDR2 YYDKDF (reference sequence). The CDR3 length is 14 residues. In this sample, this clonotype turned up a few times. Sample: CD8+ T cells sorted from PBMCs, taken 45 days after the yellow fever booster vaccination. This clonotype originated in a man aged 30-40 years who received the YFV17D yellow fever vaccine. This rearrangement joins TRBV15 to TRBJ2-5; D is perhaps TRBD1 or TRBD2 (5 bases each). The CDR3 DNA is TGTGCCACCAGCAGAGCCGGGACCGGGGAGACCCAGTACTTC. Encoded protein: CATSRAGTGETQYF. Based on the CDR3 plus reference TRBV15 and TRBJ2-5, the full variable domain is DAMVIQNPRYQVTQFGKPVTLSCSQTLNHNVMYWYQQKSSQAPKLLFHYYDKDFNNEADTPDNFQSRRPNTSFCFLDIRSPGLGDTAMYLCATSRAGTGETQYFGPGTRLLVL.